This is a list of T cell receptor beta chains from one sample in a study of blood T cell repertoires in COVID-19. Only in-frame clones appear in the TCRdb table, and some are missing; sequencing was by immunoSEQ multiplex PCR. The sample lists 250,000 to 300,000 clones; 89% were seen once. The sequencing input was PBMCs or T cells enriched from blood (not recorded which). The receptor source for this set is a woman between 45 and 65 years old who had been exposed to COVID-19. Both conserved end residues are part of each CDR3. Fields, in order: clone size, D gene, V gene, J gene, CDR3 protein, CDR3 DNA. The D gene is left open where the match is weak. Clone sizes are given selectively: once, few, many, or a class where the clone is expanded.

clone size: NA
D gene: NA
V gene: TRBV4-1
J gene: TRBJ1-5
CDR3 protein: CASSHGPGGGVGGNQPQHF
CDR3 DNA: TGCGCCAGCAGCCACGGACCGGGGGGGGGTGTAGGAGGCAATCAGCCCCAGCATTTT

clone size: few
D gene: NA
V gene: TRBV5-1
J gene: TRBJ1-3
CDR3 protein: CASSLAGGIGGNTIYF
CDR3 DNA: TGCGCCAGCAGCTTGGCGGGGGGGATCGGTGGAAACACCATATATTTT

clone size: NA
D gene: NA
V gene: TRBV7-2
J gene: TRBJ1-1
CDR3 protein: CASSPTRTVSTEAFF
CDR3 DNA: TGTGCCAGCAGCCCAACCCGGACAGTCAGCACTGAAGCTTTCTTT

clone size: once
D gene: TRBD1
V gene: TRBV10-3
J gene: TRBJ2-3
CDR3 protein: CAITGTGGTDTQYF
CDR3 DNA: TGTGCCATCACCGGGACAGGGGGCACAGATACGCAGTATTTT

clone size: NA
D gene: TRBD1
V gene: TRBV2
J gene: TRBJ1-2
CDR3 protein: CASSERGQGADGYTF
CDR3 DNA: TGTGCCAGCAGTGAGAGGGGACAGGGGGCTGATGGCTACACCTTC

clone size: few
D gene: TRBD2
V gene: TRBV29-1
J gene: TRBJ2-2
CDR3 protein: CSVEEGTSSVGIGELFF
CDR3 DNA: TGCAGCGTTGAAGAGGGGACTAGCTCAGTAGGGATCGGGGAGCTGTTTTTT

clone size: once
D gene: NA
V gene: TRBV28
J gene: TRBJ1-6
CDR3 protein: CASSSDRNNSPLHF
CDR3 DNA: TGTGCCAGCAGTTCCGACAGGAATAATTCACCCCTCCACTTT

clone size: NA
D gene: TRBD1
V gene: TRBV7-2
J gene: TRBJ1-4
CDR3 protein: CASSLGQGIINEKLFF
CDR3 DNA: TGTGCCAGCAGCTTAGGACAGGGTATCATCAATGAAAAACTGTTTTTT

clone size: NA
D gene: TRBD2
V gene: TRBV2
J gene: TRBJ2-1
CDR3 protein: CASSTQLGLASRNEQFF
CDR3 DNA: TGTGCCAGCAGCACCCAATTGGGACTAGCTTCCCGAAATGAGCAGTTCTTC

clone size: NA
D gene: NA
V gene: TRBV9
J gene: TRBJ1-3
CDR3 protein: CASSVGIRADSGNTIYF
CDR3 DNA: TGTGCCAGCAGCGTAGGAATCAGGGCAGACTCTGGAAACACCATATATTTT

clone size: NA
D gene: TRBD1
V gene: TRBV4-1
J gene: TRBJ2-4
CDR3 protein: CASSHLLTGAKNIQYF
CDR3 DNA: TGCGCCAGCAGCCACCTGCTGACAGGGGCAAAAAACATTCAGTACTTC

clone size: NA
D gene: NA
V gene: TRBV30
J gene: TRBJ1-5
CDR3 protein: CAWSVEGNNQPQHF
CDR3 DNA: TGTGCCTGGAGTGTTGAGGGAAACAATCAGCCCCAGCATTTT

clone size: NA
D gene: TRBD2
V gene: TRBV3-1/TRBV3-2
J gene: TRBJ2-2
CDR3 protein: CASSQYPSGGYTGELFF
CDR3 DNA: TGTGCCAGCAGCCAGTACCCCAGCGGGGGGTACACCGGGGAGCTGTTTTTT

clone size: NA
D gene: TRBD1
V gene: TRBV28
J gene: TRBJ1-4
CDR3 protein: CASSRGHSEKLFF
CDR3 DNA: TGTGCCAGCAGCAGGGGGCATAGTGAAAAACTGTTTTTT

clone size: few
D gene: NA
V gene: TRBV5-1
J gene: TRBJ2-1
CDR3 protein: CASTPGGTSYNEQFF
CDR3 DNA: TGCGCCAGCACCCCTGGGGGGACCTCCTACAATGAGCAGTTCTTC

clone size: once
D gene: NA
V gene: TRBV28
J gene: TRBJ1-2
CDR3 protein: CASSSGQGYWGNGYTF
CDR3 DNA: TGTGCCAGCAGTTCTGGCCAGGGTTACTGGGGAAATGGCTACACCTTC

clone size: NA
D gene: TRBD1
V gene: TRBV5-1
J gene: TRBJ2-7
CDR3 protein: CASSLRGGGEQYF
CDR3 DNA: TGCGCCAGCAGCTTGAGAGGGGGCGGCGAGCAGTACTTC

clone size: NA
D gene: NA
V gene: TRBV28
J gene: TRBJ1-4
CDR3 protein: CASSLRGTNEKLFF
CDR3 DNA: TGTGCCAGCAGTTTGCGGGGGACAAATGAAAAACTGTTTTTT

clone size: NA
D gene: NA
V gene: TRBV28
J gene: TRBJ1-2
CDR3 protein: CASSQTGGPTNYGYTF
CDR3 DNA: TGTGCCAGCAGTCAGACGGGGGGCCCGACCAACTATGGCTACACCTTC

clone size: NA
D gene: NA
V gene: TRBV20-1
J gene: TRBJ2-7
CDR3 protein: CSAIYGYEQYF
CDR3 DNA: TGCAGTGCCATATACGGCTACGAGCAGTACTTC

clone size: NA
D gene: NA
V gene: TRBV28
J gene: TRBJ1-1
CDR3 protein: CASKLGMRATEAFF
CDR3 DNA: TGTGCCAGCAAACTCGGTATGAGGGCCACTGAAGCTTTCTTT

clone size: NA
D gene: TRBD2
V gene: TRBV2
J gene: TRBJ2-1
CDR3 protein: CASRGGGDYNEQFF
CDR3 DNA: TGTGCCAGCAGGGGCGGGGGAGACTACAATGAGCAGTTCTTC

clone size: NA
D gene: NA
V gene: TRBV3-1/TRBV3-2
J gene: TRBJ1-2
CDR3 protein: CASSQDGGGSGYTF
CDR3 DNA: TGTGCCAGCAGCCAAGATGGGGGGGGTAGCGGCTACACCTTC

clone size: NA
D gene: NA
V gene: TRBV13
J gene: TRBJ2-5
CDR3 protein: CASSLPGRKTQYF
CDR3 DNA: TGTGCCAGCAGCTTACCCGGTAGAAAGACCCAGTACTTC